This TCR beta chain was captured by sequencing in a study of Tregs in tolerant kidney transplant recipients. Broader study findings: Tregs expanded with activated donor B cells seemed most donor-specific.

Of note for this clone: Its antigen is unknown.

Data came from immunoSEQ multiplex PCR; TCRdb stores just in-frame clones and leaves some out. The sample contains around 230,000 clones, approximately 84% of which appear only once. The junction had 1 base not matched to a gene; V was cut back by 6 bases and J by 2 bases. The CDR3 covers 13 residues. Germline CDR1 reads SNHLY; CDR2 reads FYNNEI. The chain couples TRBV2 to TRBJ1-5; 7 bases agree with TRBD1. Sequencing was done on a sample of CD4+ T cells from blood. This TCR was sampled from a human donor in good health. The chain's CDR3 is CASRGTGNQPQHF. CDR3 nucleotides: TGTGCCAGCAGGGGGACAGGCAATCAGCCCCAGCATTTT.